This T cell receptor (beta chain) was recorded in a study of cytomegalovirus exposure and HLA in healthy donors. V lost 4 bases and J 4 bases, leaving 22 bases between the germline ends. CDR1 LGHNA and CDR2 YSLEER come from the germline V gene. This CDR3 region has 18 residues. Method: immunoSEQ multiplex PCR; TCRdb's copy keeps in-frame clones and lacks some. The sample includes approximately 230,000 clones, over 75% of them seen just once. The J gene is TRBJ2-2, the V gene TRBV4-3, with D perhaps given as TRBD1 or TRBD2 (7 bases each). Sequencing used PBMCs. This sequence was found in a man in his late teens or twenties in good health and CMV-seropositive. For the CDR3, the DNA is TGCGCCAGCAGCCTCAGGGGGGCCGGGAGGACTCGCACCGGGGAGCTGTTTTTT. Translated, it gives CASSLRGAGRTRTGELFF.